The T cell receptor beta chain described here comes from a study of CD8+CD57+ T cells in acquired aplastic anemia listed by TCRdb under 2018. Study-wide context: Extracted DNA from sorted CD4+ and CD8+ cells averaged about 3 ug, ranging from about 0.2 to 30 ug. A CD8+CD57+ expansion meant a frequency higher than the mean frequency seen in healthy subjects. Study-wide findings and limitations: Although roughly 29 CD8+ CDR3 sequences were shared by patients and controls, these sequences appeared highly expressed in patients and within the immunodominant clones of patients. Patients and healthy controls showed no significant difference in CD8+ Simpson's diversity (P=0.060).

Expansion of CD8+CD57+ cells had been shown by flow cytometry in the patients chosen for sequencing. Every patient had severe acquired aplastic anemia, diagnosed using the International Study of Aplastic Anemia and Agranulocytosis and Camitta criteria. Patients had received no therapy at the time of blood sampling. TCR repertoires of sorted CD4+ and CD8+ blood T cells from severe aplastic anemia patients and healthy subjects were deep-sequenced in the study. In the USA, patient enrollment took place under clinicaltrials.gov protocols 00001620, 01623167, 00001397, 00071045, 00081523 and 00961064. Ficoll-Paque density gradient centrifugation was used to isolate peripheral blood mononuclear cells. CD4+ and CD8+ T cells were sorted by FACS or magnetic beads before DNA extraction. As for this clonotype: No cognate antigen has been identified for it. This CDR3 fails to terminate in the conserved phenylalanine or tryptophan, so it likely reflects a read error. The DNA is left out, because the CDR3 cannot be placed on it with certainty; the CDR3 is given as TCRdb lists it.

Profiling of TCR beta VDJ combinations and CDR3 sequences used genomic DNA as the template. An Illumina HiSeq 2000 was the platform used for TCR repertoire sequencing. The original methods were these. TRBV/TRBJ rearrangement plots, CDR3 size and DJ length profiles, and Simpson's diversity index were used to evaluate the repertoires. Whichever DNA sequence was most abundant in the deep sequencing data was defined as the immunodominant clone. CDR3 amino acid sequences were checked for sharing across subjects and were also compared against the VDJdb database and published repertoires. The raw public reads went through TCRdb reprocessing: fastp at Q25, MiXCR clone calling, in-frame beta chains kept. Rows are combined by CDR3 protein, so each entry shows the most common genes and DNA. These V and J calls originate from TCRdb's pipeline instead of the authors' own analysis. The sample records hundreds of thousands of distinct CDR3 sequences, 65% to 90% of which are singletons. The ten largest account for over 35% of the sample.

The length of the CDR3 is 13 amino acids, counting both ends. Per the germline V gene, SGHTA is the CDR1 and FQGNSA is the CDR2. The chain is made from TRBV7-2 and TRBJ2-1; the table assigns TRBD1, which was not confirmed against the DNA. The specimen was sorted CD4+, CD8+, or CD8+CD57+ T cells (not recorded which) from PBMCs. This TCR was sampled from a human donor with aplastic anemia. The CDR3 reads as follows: CASSSRGGRKPLY.